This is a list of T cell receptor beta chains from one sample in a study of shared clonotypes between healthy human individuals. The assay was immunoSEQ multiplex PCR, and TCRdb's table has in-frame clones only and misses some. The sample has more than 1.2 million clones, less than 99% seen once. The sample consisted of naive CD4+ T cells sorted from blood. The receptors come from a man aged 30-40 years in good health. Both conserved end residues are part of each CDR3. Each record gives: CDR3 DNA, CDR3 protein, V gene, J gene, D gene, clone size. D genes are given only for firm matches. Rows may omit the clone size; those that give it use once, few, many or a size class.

CDR3nt: TGTGCCAGTAGTATCGGTAATAGACGGGGGGGTAGTACTGAAGCTTTCTTT
CDR3aa: CASSIGNRRGGSTEAFF
v_gene: TRBV19
j_gene: TRBJ1-1
d_gene: NA
abundance: NA

CDR3nt: TGTGCCAGCTCACCGGAAGGTGAAGCTTTCTTT
CDR3aa: CASSPEGEAFF
v_gene: TRBV18
j_gene: TRBJ1-1
d_gene: NA
abundance: NA

CDR3nt: TGTGCCAGCAGAAGGGGGCTGAGCACTGAAGCTTTCTTT
CDR3aa: CASRRGLSTEAFF
v_gene: TRBV28
j_gene: TRBJ1-1
d_gene: TRBD1
abundance: NA

CDR3nt: TGTGCCAGTAGTCCCCTAGCGGGAGTGTTTGGGTACAATGAGCAGTTCTTC
CDR3aa: CASSPLAGVFGYNEQFF
v_gene: TRBV19
j_gene: TRBJ2-1
d_gene: TRBD2
abundance: NA

CDR3nt: TGCAGCGTTCGGGGGTCGGATCAGCCCCAGCATTTT
CDR3aa: CSVRGSDQPQHF
v_gene: TRBV29-1
j_gene: TRBJ1-5
d_gene: NA
abundance: NA

CDR3nt: TGTGCCAGCAGCTTAGTAGGGGGCCAGGGCGATGGCTACACCTTC
CDR3aa: CASSLVGGQGDGYTF
v_gene: TRBV7-2
j_gene: TRBJ1-2
d_gene: TRBD1
abundance: NA

CDR3nt: TGTGCCATCAGTGAGTCGAAAGCAGGATATACCAAAAACATTCAGTACTTC
CDR3aa: CAISESKAGYTKNIQYF
v_gene: TRBV10-3
j_gene: TRBJ2-4
d_gene: NA
abundance: NA

CDR3nt: TGTGCCAGTAGTCTCCGGGACAGGGGGCGATCTGGGGCCAACGTCCTGACTTTC
CDR3aa: CASSLRDRGRSGANVLTF
v_gene: TRBV19
j_gene: TRBJ2-6
d_gene: TRBD1
abundance: NA

CDR3nt: TGTCCGTCCGGGCGTACAGATACGCAGTATTTT
CDR3aa: CPSGRTDTQYF
v_gene: TRBV9
j_gene: TRBJ2-3
d_gene: NA
abundance: NA

CDR3nt: TGTGCCATCAGTCCCCGGACAGGGTCCTACGAGCAGTACTTC
CDR3aa: CAISPRTGSYEQYF
v_gene: TRBV10-3
j_gene: TRBJ2-7
d_gene: TRBD1
abundance: NA

CDR3nt: TGTGCCAGCAGAAGCCACGCCGTATACAGCACTGAAGCTTTCTTT
CDR3aa: CASRSHAVYSTEAFF
v_gene: TRBV6-5
j_gene: TRBJ1-1
d_gene: NA
abundance: once

CDR3nt: TGCAGTGCCAGTTCCTACGAGCAGTACTTC
CDR3aa: CSASSYEQYF
v_gene: TRBV20-1
j_gene: TRBJ2-7
d_gene: NA
abundance: NA

CDR3nt: TGTGCCAGCAGCCTCCGATCGGAAAACTATGGCTACACCTTC
CDR3aa: CASSLRSENYGYTF
v_gene: TRBV5-4
j_gene: TRBJ1-2
d_gene: NA
abundance: NA

CDR3nt: TGTGCCAGCAGTGAAAACGGCAACGCTAACTATGGCTACACCTTC
CDR3aa: CASSENGNANYGYTF
v_gene: TRBV6-4
j_gene: TRBJ1-2
d_gene: NA
abundance: NA

CDR3nt: TGTGCCAGCAGCTTAGCCCATGTGAACACTGAAGCTTTCTTT
CDR3aa: CASSLAHVNTEAFF
v_gene: TRBV7-6
j_gene: TRBJ1-1
d_gene: NA
abundance: NA

CDR3nt: TGTGCCAGCAGTGTCGGGAGAAGGGATGAGCAGTTCTTC
CDR3aa: CASSVGRRDEQFF
v_gene: TRBV25-1
j_gene: TRBJ2-1
d_gene: NA
abundance: NA